The present T cell receptor beta chain was sequenced within a study of T cell responses to AZD1222 COVID-19 vaccine. Study results and caveats: Just a handful of people given AZD1222 tested seropositive at baseline. All repertoire sampling was performed exclusively after the peak T cell response.

Using immunoSEQ multiplex PCR, the repertoire was profiled, and TCRdb retains in-frame clones only, with some absent. The sample shows about 120,000 clones, 92% of them seen only once. As for this clone: Its antigen is undetermined.

V lost 0 bases to trimming and J lost 0 bases, with 6 bases between them. This CDR3 contains 14 residues. Germline V gene sequence: CDR1 MNHNS, CDR2 SASEGT. Material: peripheral blood, obtained on day 0 of AZD1222 vaccination. This rearrangement joins TRBV6-1 to TRBJ2-7, with D unclear. The source of this sequence is an adult in good health. The CDR3 protein is CASSEAHSSYEQYF. For the CDR3, the DNA is TGTGCCAGCAGTGAAGCGCACAGCTCCTACGAGCAGTACTTC.